The 25 T cell receptor beta chains below were found in one sample sequenced in a study of OX40 agonist ivuxolimab in advanced cancers. Profiled with immunoSEQ multiplex PCR; TCRdb holds only in-frame clones, not every one. This sample has some 66,000 clones, with 83% found just once. The specimen comprised CD4+ or CD8+ T cells sorted from blood, sampled in a trial of the OX40 agonist ivuxolimab. These receptors were obtained from an adult with an advanced solid tumor such as melanoma, head and neck, liver or kidney cancer.

The CDR3 sequence: CAISGTNLGEKLFF. CDR3 nucleotide sequence: TGTGCCATCAGTGGGACCAACCTGGGTGAAAAACTGTTTTTT. The chain has TRBV10-3 and TRBJ1-4; D call uncertain. The germline V gene encodes CDR1 ENHRY and CDR2 SYGVKD. Trimming stripped 4 bases from V and 7 bases from J, with 13 bases between. CDR3 size: 14 residues.

The rearrangement links TRBV5-1 to TRBJ2-3, with 7 nucleotides matching TRBD2. The CDR3 runs to 16 residues. The V and J ends lost 0 bases and 4 bases, in that order; junction bases with no gene match: 8. CDR1 and CDR2 from the germline V gene are SGHRS and YFSETQ. The CDR3 reads CASSLAGRENADTQYF. In nucleotides, the CDR3 is TGCGCCAGCAGCTTGGCCGGGCGGGAGAACGCAGATACGCAGTATTTT. Full variable domain (missing parts from reference TRBV5-1 and TRBJ2-3): KAGVTQTPRYLIKTRGQQVTLSCSPISGHRSVSWYQQTPGQGLQFLFEYFSETQRNKGNFPGRFSGRQFSNSRSEMNVSTLELGDSALYLCASSLAGRENADTQYFGPGTRLTVL.

This sequence joins TRBV13 and TRBJ2-7; 8 positions match TRBD1. CDR3 size: 14 residues. Germline V CDR1 and CDR2: PRHDT, FYEKMQ (reference sequence). J gave up 2 bases and V 5 bases, and 5 bases lay outside the gene matches. CDR3 sequence (DNA): TGTGCCAGCAGCCCGACAGGGGTCCCCTACGAGCAGTACTTC. This codes for CASSPTGVPYEQYF.

A few counts support this clone. This chain connects TRBV6-5 to TRBJ1-3, with D hard to call. Trimming removed 3 bases from V and 4 bases from J, with 7 bases in between. The CDR3 consists of 13 residues. Germline V gives CDR1 MNHEY, CDR2 SVGAGI. As DNA, the CDR3 is TGTGCCAGCAGTTATGATACGGGAAACACCATATATTTT. Encoded protein: CASSYDTGNTIYF.

This rearrangement joins TRBV18 to TRBJ2-7; maybe TRBD2 (5 bases). Trimming took 4 bases from V and 2 from J, leaving 18 bases between them. Germline CDR1 is KGHSH and CDR2 is LQKENI. There are 16 residues in the CDR3. The CDR3 nucleotides are TGTGCCAGCTCACTTACCGGGTCCGGGGATCCCTACGAGCAGTACTTC. Translating it yields CASSLTGSGDPYEQYF.

The chain combines TRBV6-5 with TRBJ1-5; TRBD1 is a possible D gene (5 bases). The V end lost 6 bases, the J end lost 1 base, and 13 bases lay between the germline ends. The CDR3 runs 15 residues. Germline CDR1 and CDR2: MNHEY and SVGAGI. The CDR3: CASSPGYSSNQPQHF. CDR3 nucleotide sequence: TGTGCCAGCAGCCCAGGGTATTCGAGCAATCAGCCCCAGCATTTT.

This rearrangement joins TRBV5-6 to TRBJ2-5, with no clear D. The CDR3 totals 15 residues. V was cut by 3 bases and J by 1 base, with 13 bases left in between. The germline gives CDR1 SGHDT, CDR2 YYEEEE. The CDR3 is CASSSRPASQETQYF. The CDR3 coding sequence is TGTGCCAGCAGCTCGCGGCCGGCGAGCCAAGAGACCCAGTACTTC.

The chain recombines TRBV7-8 with TRBJ2-1, with D possibly called TRBD1 or TRBD2 (6 bases each). The V and J ends lost 5 bases and 5 bases respectively, with 10 bases between them. Per germline, CDR1 SGHVS and CDR2 FQNEAQ. The CDR3 covers 13 residues. CDR3 coding DNA: TGTGCCAGCAGCCCTGGGGGGCACAATGAGCAGTTCTTC. Translated, it gives CASSPGGHNEQFF.

This clone came up once. The chain joins TRBV21-1 to TRBJ2-7; the D call of TRBD1 is as the table states it, not checked on the DNA. TRBV21-1 is labeled a pseudogene. The CDR3 runs to 15 residues. Here the CDR3 DNA reads TGTGCCAGCATGCAACGGTGTTGGGGCCGGGACGAGCAGTACTTC. Translating gives CASMQRCWGRDEQYF.

The chain uses TRBV12-5 and TRBJ2-6; D gene unclear. This CDR3 has 15 amino acids. V was shortened by 1 base and J by 0 bases, with 4 bases between the two germline ends. CDR1 is LGHNT, CDR2 FRNRAP, per germline. The CDR3 nucleotides are TGTGCTAGTGGTTTGGGGGACTCTGGGGCCAACGTCCTGACTTTC. It specifies CASGLGDSGANVLTF. The variable domain in full, with the rest retrieved from reference TRBV12-5 and TRBJ2-6, is DARVTQTPRHKVTEMGQEVTMRCQPILGHNTVFWYRQTMMQGLELLAYFRNRAPLDDSGMPKDRFSAEMPDATLATLKIQPSEPRDSAVYFCASGLGDSGANVLTFGAGSRLTVL.

V usage is TRBV7-9 and J usage is TRBJ2-7; D unresolved. Trimming removed 1 base at V and 4 bases at J, with 5 bases between. This CDR3 has 12 residues. Germline-derived CDR1 and CDR2 are SEHNR and FQNEAQ (reference sequence). CDR3 nucleotides: TGTGCCAGCAGCTTAGATCATTACGAGCAGTACTTC. This sequence encodes CASSLDHYEQYF.

The genes are TRBV18 and TRBJ2-1; D possibly uses TRBD1 or TRBD2 (6 bases each). CDR3 length: 14 residues. V was pared by 3 bases and J by 5 bases, with 11 bases between. Germline CDR1 is KGHSH and CDR2 is LQKENI. CDR3 bases: TGTGCCAGCTCACCCTTAAGGGGGGACAATGAGCAGTTCTTC. Translation: CASSPLRGDNEQFF.

The chain carries TRBV5-4 and TRBJ2-2, with 10 bases matching TRBD2. CDR1 and CDR2 from the germline V gene are SGHNT and YYREEE (reference sequence). J was trimmed by 1 base and V by 4 bases; bases with no gene match: 10. The CDR3 covers 18 residues. This CDR3 is CASSPRGRLAGNTGELFF. CDR3 sequence (DNA): TGTGCCAGCAGCCCGAGGGGAAGACTAGCGGGGAACACCGGGGAGCTGTTTTTT. The full variable domain, completed using reference TRBV5-4 and TRBJ2-2, is ETGVTQSPTHLIKTRGQQVTLRCSSQSGHNTVSWYQQALGQGPQFIFQYYREEENGRGNFPPRFSGLQFPNYSSELNVNALELDDSALYLCASSPRGRLAGNTGELFFGEGSRLTVL.

The V gene is TRBV11-2, the J gene TRBJ1-4; TRBD1 might be the D (6 bases). Germline lookup yields CDR1 SGHAT and CDR2 FQNNGV. CDR3 size: 15 residues. Deletions cut 5 bases from V and 10 bases from J, with 20 bases between. In DNA form, the CDR3 reads TGTGCCAGCAGCGTACTACAGGGCGGGGTGGCAAAACTGTTTTTT. Translated: CASSVLQGGVAKLFF. The variable domain in full, with the rest retrieved from reference TRBV11-2 and TRBJ1-4, is EAGVAQSPRYKIIEKRQSVAFWCNPISGHATLYWYQQILGQGPKLLIQFQNNGVVDDSQLPKDRFSAERLKGVDSTLKIQPAKLEDSAVYLCASSVLQGGVAKLFFGSGTQLSVL.

The chain carries TRBV28 and TRBJ2-3; D is unresolved. Trimming shortened V by 5 bases and J by 0 bases, and 9 bases separated the two germline ends. Germline CDR1 reads MDHEN; CDR2 reads SYDVKM. There are 14 residues in the CDR3. Here the CDR3 DNA reads TGTGCCAGCAGTGCAAAGGTTAGCACAGATACGCAGTATTTT. Translated, it gives CASSAKVSTDTQYF.

The chain couples TRBV9 to TRBJ2-2, with 7 nucleotides matching TRBD2. CDR3 size: 15 residues. CDR1 and CDR2 (germline): SGDLS, YYNGEE. After removal of 2 bases from V and 4 bases from J, the junction contained 5 bases not matched to a gene. CDR3: CASSVLAEPTGELFF. Here the CDR3 DNA reads TGTGCCAGCAGCGTCCTAGCGGAGCCCACCGGGGAGCTGTTTTTT.

The V gene is TRBV7-2, the J gene TRBJ2-5; a possible D gene is TRBD1 (5 bases). The CDR3 extends over 14 amino acids. V was cut by 5 bases and J by 2 bases, with 12 bases left in between. Germline loops: CDR1 SGHTA, CDR2 FQGNSA. The CDR3 loop reads CASSRQRGQETQYF. CDR3 coding DNA: TGTGCCAGCAGCCGCCAAAGGGGACAAGAGACCCAGTACTTC.

The rearrangement links TRBV11-2 to TRBJ2-7; 14 nucleotides agree with TRBD2. Germline V lookup: CDR1 SGHAT, CDR2 FQNNGV. The CDR3 is made up of 15 amino acids. Losses at the gene ends were 5 bases for V and 3 bases for J; bases not matched to a gene: 3. Written as DNA, the CDR3 is TGTGCCAGCAGCGGGACTAGCGGGAGACTCTACGAGCAGTACTTC. Protein: CASSGTSGRLYEQYF.

V usage is TRBV19 and J usage is TRBJ2-3; the match to TRBD2 covers 7 bases. The J segment lost 3 bases and the V segment lost 2 bases, leaving 8 bases of the junction unmatched. This CDR3 comprises 16 residues. The germline V gene has CDR1 LNHDA and CDR2 SQIVND (reference sequence). CDR3 bases: TGTGCCAGTAGTATACTGCGGTTCGGGGGGACAGATACGCAGTATTTT. Translating gives CASSILRFGGTDTQYF. The variable domain in full, completed from reference TRBV19 and TRBJ2-3, reads DGGITQSPKYLFRKEGQNVTLSCEQNLNHDAMYWYRQDPGQGLRLIYYSQIVNDFQKGDIAEGYSVSREKKESFPLTVTSAQKNPTAFYLCASSILRFGGTDTQYFGPGTRLTVL.

This clone was detected only a few times. The CDR3 sequence is CASSLAPSGVYNEQFF. In DNA form, the CDR3 reads TGTGCCAGCAGCCTAGCCCCTAGCGGGGTCTACAATGAGCAGTTCTTC. This chain links TRBV9 with TRBJ2-1; TRBD2 matches at 9 bases. Losses at the gene ends were 4 bases for V and 3 bases for J; bases not matched to a gene: 8. The CDR3 covers 16 residues. CDR1 and CDR2 (germline): SGDLS, YYNGEE.

This clone has a single count. The chain recombines TRBV5-1 with TRBJ2-2; 7 bases are a match to TRBD1. V trimming: 4 bases; J trimming: 6 bases; junction bases outside the gene matches: 9. Germline V lookup: CDR1 SGHRS, CDR2 YFSETQ. The CDR3 sequence is 15 residues long. The CDR3 here is CASSVQGRGPGELFF. Here the CDR3 DNA reads TGCGCCAGCAGCGTACAGGGAAGGGGGCCCGGGGAGCTGTTTTTT.

The V gene is TRBV11-3, the J gene TRBJ2-2, with D perhaps matching TRBD1 (6 bases). The germline V and J ends were trimmed by 7 bases and 3 bases, with 15 bases remaining between them. The CDR3 runs to 15 residues. The V gene's germline CDR1 is SGHNT and CDR2 YENEEA. The CDR3 DNA follows: TGTGCCAGCACCCGCAGGGGTACGGACACCGGGGAGCTGTTTTTT. This encodes CASTRRGTDTGELFF.

The chain recombines TRBV5-6 with TRBJ1-2, with 10 nucleotides matching TRBD1. J was trimmed by 5 bases and V by 2 bases; bases with no gene match: 3. The germline CDR1 and CDR2 sequences are SGHDT and YYEEEE. This CDR3 has 14 residues. CDR3 nucleotides: TGTGCCAGCAGCTTAGGACAGGGGGTGTATGGCTACACCTTC. This codes for CASSLGQGVYGYTF.

The chain has TRBV5-1 and TRBJ2-6; D is ambiguous. Germline CDR1 reads SGHRS; CDR2 reads YFSETQ. The CDR3 runs to 17 residues. V lost 2 bases and J lost 0, with 12 bases in between. As DNA, the CDR3 is TGCGCCAGCAGCTTCCTCGACGGAACCTCTGGGGCCAACGTCCTGACTTTC. This translates into CASSFLDGTSGANVLTF.

The chain is built from TRBV10-3 and TRBJ2-2, with 14 positions matching TRBD2. The CDR3 consists of 17 residues. Germline CDR1 ENHRY, CDR2 SYGVKD. The V gene end was trimmed by 6 bases and the J gene end by 5 bases; junction bases not matched to a gene: 8. CDR3 protein: CAISDGTSGRGTGELFF. In DNA form, the CDR3 reads TGTGCCATCAGCGACGGGACTAGCGGGAGAGGGACCGGGGAGCTGTTTTTT.